Listed below are T cell receptor beta chains from one sample, sequenced in a study of T cells in localized non-small cell lung cancer. Some clones are missing from TCRdb's copy, which holds only in-frame ones; the method was immunoSEQ multiplex PCR. The table has tens of thousands of clones, about 90% seen once. The sequencing used peripheral blood, collected before any cancer treatment. The receptor source for this set is a woman aged 40-69 years with stage I lung adenocarcinoma. CDR3s include the opening cysteine and the closing phenylalanine or tryptophan. The D gene is left open where the match is weak. A clone size is listed for some rows: how often the clone was seen (once, few, many), or a class if it is expanded.

D,J,V,size,CDR3,DNA
.,TRBJ1-5,TRBV28,once,CASSTLGPGLQHF,TGTGCCAGCAGTACTTTAGGCCCTGGGCTTCAGCATTTT
.,TRBJ1-6,TRBV9,.,CASSELPSYSPLHF,TGTGCCAGCAGCGAGTTACCCAGTTATTCACCCCTCCACTTT
TRBD2,TRBJ2-7,TRBV18,.,CASSPLAGGPHEQYF,TGTGCCAGCTCACCACTAGCGGGAGGGCCCCACGAGCAGTACTTC
TRBD1,TRBJ1-4,TRBV29-1,.,CSVVSGQAATNEKLFF,TGCAGCGTTGTATCGGGACAGGCCGCAACTAATGAAAAACTGTTTTTT
.,TRBJ2-5,TRBV28,.,CASEGGETQYF,TGTGCCAGTGAGGGGGGCGAGACCCAGTACTTC
.,TRBJ2-6,TRBV15,.,CATSNAPTVSSGANVLTF,TGTGCCACCAGCAACGCCCCCACAGTAAGCTCTGGGGCCAACGTCCTGACTTTC
.,TRBJ1-5,TRBV28,.,CASSLVGHSNQPQHF,TGTGCCAGCAGTTTGGTGGGGCATAGCAATCAGCCCCAGCATTTT
TRBD1,TRBJ2-1,TRBV18,once,CASSPGTGTYNEQFF,TGTGCCAGCTCACCTGGGACAGGCACCTACAATGAGCAGTTCTTC
TRBD1,TRBJ2-3,TRBV6-1,.,CASSGTGGGDTQYF,TGTGCCAGCAGTGGGACAGGGGGGGGAGATACGCAGTATTTT
TRBD2,TRBJ2-1,TRBV14,.,CASSLRRARGLAGASSYNEQFF,TGTGCCAGCAGCCTTCGGAGGGCTCGGGGACTAGCGGGGGCCAGCTCCTACAATGAGCAGTTCTTC
.,TRBJ2-1,TRBV19,.,CASSIGLEGNEQFF,TGTGCCAGTAGTATAGGGCTAGAGGGCAATGAGCAGTTCTTC
.,TRBJ2-7,TRBV18,.,CASSPSVAYEQYF,TGTGCCAGCTCACCATCAGTGGCCTACGAGCAGTACTTC
.,TRBJ1-1,TRBV18,once,CASSPARDGTEAFF,TGTGCCAGCTCACCAGCCCGGGACGGCACTGAAGCTTTCTTT
.,TRBJ2-7,TRBV9,.,CASSVDGSLAEQYF,TGTGCCAGCAGCGTAGACGGGAGTCTGGCGGAGCAGTACTTC
.,TRBJ2-5,TRBV2,.,CASSEPVRAQETQYF,TGTGCCAGCAGTGAACCGGTGAGGGCTCAAGAGACCCAGTACTTC
TRBD2,TRBJ2-1,TRBV7-8,.,CASSQRTSGRSGQFF,TGTGCCAGCAGCCAAAGGACTAGCGGGAGAAGCGGGCAGTTCTTC
TRBD1,TRBJ2-1,TRBV7-2,.,CASSLVLSRTGSYNEQFF,TGTGCCAGCAGCTTAGTGTTAAGTAGGACAGGCTCCTACAATGAGCAGTTCTTC
.,TRBJ2-7,TRBV18,.,CASSPTAQGVSSYEQYF,TGTGCCAGCTCACCGACGGCACAGGGCGTAAGCTCCTACGAGCAGTACTTC
.,TRBJ1-1,TRBV2,.,CASSERVENTEAFF,TGTGCCAGCAGTGAAAGAGTTGAGAACACTGAAGCTTTCTTT
TRBD2,TRBJ2-1,TRBV5-1,.,CASSFGTSGSDEQFF,TGCGCCAGCAGCTTCGGGACTAGCGGGAGCGATGAGCAGTTCTTC
.,TRBJ2-2,TRBV7-7,once,CASSLNRGGELFF,TGTGCTAGCAGCTTAAATAGAGGGGGAGAGCTGTTTTTT
TRBD1,TRBJ1-1,TRBV2,.,CASRQGYTEAFF,TGTGCCAGCAGACAGGGGTATACTGAAGCTTTCTTT
.,TRBJ2-5,TRBV10-3,once,CAINQTPKETQYF,TGTGCCATCAACCAGACACCGAAAGAGACCCAGTACTTC
.,TRBJ2-5,TRBV11-2,.,CASSLAIEGETQYF,TGTGCCAGCAGCTTAGCGATTGAAGGGGAGACCCAGTACTTC
.,TRBJ2-1,TRBV18,.,CASSPSQRNEQFF,TGTGCCAGCTCACCCTCACAAAGAAATGAGCAGTTCTTC
.,TRBJ1-5,TRBV28,.,CASLDRTFGNQPQHF,TGTGCCAGCTTAGACAGAACCTTCGGCAATCAGCCCCAGCATTTT
.,TRBJ2-4,TRBV7-9,.,CASSRLEGSLNIQYF,TGTGCCAGCAGCCGACTAGAAGGGTCCTTAAACATTCAGTACTTC
TRBD2,TRBJ2-3,TRBV29-1,.,CSARRLAGVDTQYF,TGCAGTGCACGACGGCTAGCGGGAGTTGATACGCAGTATTTT
TRBD1,TRBJ2-5,TRBV11-2,.,CASSLGQGLTRSTQYF,TGTGCCAGCAGCTTGGGACAGGGCCTCACGCGCTCGACCCAGTACTTC
.,TRBJ2-7,TRBV10-3,.,CAISETPGEGEQYF,TGTGCCATCAGTGAGACCCCGGGAGAGGGCGAGCAGTACTTC
.,TRBJ2-3,TRBV21-1,once,CASSKGRLAGQLFKSTDTQYF,TGTGCCAGCAGCAAAGGGAGACTAGCGGGACAACTATTTAAGAGCACAGATACGCAGTATTTT
TRBD1,TRBJ1-1,TRBV27,once,CASNSLYRGIEGAFF,TGTGCCAGCAATTCGCTTTACAGGGGGATCGAGGGAGCTTTCTTT
.,TRBJ2-7,TRBV27,.,CASSFNRGYEQYF,TGTGCCAGCAGTTTTAATAGGGGCTACGAGCAGTACTTC
TRBD2,TRBJ2-5,TRBV7-9,.,CASSWVLAGGAETQYF,TGTGCCAGCAGCTGGGTTCTAGCGGGAGGGGCGGAGACCCAGTACTTC
TRBD1,TRBJ2-1,TRBV9,.,CASSVAQGARNEQFF,TGTGCCAGCAGCGTAGCTCAGGGGGCGCGGAATGAGCAGTTCTTC
.,TRBJ1-2,TRBV19,.,CASSLDGNYGYTF,TGTGCCAGTAGTTTGGACGGTAACTATGGCTACACCTTC
.,TRBJ2-3,TRBV28,.,CASRGGGTQYF,TGTGCCAGCAGGGGGGGTGGGACGCAGTATTTT
.,TRBJ1-1,TRBV10-1,.,CASSDMQGQNTEAFF,TGCGCCAGCAGTGATATGCAGGGTCAGAACACTGAAGCTTTCTTT
.,TRBJ2-7,TRBV6-5,.,CASSYGSDPADEQYF,TGTGCCAGCAGTTACGGGTCGGACCCCGCCGACGAGCAGTACTTC
TRBD2,TRBJ2-1,TRBV10-3,once,CAISDQTSGRTEQFF,TGTGCCATCAGTGACCAGACTAGCGGGAGGACTGAGCAGTTCTTC